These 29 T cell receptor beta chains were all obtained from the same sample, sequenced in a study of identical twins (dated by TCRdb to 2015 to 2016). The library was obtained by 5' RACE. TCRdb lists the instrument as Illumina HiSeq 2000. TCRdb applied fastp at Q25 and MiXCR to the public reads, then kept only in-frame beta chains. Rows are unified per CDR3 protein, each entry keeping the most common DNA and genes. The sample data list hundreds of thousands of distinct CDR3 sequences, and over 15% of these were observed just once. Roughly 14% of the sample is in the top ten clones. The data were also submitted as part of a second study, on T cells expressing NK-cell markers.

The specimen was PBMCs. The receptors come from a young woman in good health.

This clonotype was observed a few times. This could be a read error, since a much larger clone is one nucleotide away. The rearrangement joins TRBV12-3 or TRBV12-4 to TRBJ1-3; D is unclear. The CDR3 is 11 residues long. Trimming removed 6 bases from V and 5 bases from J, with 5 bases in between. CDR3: CASSPRNTIYF. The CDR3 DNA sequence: TGTGCCAGCAGCCCTAGAAACACCATATATTTT.

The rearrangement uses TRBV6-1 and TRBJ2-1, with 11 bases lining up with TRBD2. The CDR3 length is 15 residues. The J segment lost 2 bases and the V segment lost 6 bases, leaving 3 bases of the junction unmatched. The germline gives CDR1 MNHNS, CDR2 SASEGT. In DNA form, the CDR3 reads TGTGCCAGCAGCATAGCGGGAGGGCCCTACAATGAGCAGTTCTTC. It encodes CASSIAGGPYNEQFF.

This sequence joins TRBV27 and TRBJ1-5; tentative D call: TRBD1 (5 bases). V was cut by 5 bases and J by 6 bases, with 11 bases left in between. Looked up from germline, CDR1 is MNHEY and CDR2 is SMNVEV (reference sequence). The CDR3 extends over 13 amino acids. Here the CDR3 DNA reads TGTGCCAGCAGTGGGGGTAGGGGTCAGCCCCAGCATTTT. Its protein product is CASSGGRGQPQHF.

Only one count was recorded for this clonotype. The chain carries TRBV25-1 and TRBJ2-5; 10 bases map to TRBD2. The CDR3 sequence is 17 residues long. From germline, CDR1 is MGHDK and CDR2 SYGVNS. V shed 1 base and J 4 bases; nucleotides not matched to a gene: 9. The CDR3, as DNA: TGTGCCAGCAGTGAATGGGCTAGCGGGAGTTCGGGAGAGACCCAGTACTTC. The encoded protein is CASSEWASGSSGETQYF. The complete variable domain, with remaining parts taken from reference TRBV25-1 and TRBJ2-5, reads EADIYQTPRYLVIGTGKKITLECSQTMGHDKMYWYQQDPGMELHLIHYSYGVNSTEKGDLSSESTVSRIRTEHFPLTLESARPSHTSQYLCASSEWASGSSGETQYFGPGTRLLVL.

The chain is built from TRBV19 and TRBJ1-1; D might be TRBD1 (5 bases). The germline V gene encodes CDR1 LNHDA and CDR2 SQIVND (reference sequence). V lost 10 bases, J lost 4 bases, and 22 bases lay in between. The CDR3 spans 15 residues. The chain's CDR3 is CAILGTGAGSTEAFF. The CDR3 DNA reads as TGTGCCATTCTCGGCACCGGGGCCGGTAGCACTGAAGCTTTCTTT.

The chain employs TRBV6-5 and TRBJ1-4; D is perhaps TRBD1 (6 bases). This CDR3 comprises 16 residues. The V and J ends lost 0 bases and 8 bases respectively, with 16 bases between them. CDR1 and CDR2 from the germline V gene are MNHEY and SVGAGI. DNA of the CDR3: TGTGCCAGCAGTTACTCGGGGGGGGCAGGGAGAGAAAAACTGTTTTTT. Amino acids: CASSYSGGAGREKLFF.

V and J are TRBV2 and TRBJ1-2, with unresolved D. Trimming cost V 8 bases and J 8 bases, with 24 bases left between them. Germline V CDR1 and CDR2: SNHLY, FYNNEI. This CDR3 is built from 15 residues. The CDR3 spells CASLPGGRGSKGYTF. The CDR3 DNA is TGTGCCAGCCTGCCAGGTGGACGGGGATCTAAAGGCTACACCTTC.

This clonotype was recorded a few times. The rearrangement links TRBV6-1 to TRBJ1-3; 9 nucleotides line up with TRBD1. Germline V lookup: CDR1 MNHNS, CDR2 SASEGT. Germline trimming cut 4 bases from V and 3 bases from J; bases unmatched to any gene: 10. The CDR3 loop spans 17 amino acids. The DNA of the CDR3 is TGTGCCAGCAGTGCCGGAACAGGGGGCAGTTATGGAAACACCATATATTTT. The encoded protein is CASSAGTGGSYGNTIYF.

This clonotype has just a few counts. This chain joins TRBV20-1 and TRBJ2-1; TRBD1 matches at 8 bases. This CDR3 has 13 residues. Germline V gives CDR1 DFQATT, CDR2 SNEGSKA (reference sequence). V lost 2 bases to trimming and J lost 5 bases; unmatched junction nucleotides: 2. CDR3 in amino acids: CSARKQGDNEQFF. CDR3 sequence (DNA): TGCAGTGCTAGAAAACAGGGGGACAATGAGCAGTTCTTC.

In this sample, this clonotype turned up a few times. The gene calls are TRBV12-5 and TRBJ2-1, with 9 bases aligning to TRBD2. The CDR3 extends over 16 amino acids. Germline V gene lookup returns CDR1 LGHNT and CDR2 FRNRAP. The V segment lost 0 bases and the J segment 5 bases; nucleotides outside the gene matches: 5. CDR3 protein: CASGLVQPSGNNEQFF. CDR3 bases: TGTGCTAGTGGTTTGGTACAGCCTAGCGGGAACAATGAGCAGTTCTTC.

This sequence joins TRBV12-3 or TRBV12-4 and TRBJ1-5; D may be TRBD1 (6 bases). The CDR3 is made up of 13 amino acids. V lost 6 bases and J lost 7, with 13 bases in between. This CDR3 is CASRMTGRQPQHF. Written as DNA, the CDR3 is TGTGCCAGCAGGATGACAGGTCGGCAGCCCCAGCATTTT.

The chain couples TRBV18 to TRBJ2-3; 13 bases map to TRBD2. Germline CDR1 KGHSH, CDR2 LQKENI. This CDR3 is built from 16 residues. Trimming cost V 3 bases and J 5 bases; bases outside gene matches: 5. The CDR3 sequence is CASSPGTSGALDTQYF. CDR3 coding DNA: TGTGCCAGCTCACCGGGGACTAGCGGGGCCCTAGATACGCAGTATTTT.

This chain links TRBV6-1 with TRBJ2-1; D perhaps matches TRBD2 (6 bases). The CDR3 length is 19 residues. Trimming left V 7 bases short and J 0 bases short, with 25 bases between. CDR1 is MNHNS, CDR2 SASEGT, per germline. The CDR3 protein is CASNHPGLRRKSSYNEQFF. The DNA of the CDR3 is TGTGCCAGCAATCATCCGGGACTGAGGAGAAAGAGCTCCTACAATGAGCAGTTCTTC.

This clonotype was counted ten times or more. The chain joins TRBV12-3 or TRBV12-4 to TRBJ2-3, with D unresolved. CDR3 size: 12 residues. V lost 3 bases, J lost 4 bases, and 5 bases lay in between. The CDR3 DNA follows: TGTGCCAGCAGTTTCACCCCAGATACGCAGTATTTT. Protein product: CASSFTPDTQYF.

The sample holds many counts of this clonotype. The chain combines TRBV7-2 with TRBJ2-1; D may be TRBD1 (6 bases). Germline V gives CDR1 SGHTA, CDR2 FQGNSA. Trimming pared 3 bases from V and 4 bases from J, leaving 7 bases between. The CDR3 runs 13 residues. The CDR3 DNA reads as TGTGCCAGCAGCTTTACAGGGTACAATGAGCAGTTCTTC. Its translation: CASSFTGYNEQFF.

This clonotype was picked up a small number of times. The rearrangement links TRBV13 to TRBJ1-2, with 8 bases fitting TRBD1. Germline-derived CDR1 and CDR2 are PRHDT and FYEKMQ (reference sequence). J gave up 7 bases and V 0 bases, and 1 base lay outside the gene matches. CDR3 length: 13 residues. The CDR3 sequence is CASSLGRGLGYTF. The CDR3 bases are TGTGCCAGCAGCTTAGGCAGGGGGCTTGGCTACACCTTC.

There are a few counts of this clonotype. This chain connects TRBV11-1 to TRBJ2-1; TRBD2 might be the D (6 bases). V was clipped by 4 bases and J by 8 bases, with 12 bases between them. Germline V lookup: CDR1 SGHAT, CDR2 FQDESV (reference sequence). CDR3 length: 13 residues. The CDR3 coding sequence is TGTGCCAGCAGCTCTGGGAGGAGGGATGAGCAGTTCTTC. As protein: CASSSGRRDEQFF.

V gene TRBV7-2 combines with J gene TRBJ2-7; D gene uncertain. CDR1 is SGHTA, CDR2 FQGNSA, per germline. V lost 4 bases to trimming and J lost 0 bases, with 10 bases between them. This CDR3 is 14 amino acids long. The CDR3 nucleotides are TGTGCCAGCAGCTCGTCTAGGAGCTCCTACGAGCAGTACTTC. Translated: CASSSSRSSYEQYF.

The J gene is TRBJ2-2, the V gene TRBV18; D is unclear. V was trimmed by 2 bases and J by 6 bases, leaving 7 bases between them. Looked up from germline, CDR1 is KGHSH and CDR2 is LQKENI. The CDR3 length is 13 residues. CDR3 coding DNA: TGTGCCAGCTCACCAATGGAAGCCGGGGAGCTGTTTTTT. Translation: CASSPMEAGELFF.

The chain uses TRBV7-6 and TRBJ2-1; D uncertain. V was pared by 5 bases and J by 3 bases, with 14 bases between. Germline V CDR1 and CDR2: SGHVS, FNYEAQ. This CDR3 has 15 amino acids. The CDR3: CASSPYPESYNEQFF. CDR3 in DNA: TGTGCCAGCAGCCCTTATCCGGAAAGCTACAATGAGCAGTTCTTC. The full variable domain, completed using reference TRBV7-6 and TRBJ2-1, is GAGVSQSPRYKVTKRGQDVALRCDPISGHVSLYWYRQALGQGPEFLTYFNYEAQQDKSGLPNDRFSAERPEGSISTLTIQRTEQRDSAMYRCASSPYPESYNEQFFGPGTRLTVL.

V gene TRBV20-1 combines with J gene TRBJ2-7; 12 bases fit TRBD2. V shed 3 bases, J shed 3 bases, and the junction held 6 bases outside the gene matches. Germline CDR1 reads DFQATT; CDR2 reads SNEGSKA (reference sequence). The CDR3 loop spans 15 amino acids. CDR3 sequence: CSASKGLAGFYEQYF. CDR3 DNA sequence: TGCAGTGCTAGTAAAGGACTAGCGGGATTCTACGAGCAGTACTTC.

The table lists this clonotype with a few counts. The CDR3 DNA sequence: TGTGCCAGCAGCCCCCGGCACCCGATACACAGGACAGGGGCAAGGTACGAGCAGTACTTC. Amino acid sequence: CASSPRHPIHRTGARYEQYF. V usage is TRBV11-2 and J usage is TRBJ2-7; 9 nucleotides line up with TRBD1. The CDR3 has 20 amino acids. The germline V gene has CDR1 SGHAT and CDR2 FQNNGV. Losses at the gene ends were 5 bases for V and 4 bases for J; bases not matched to a gene: 24.

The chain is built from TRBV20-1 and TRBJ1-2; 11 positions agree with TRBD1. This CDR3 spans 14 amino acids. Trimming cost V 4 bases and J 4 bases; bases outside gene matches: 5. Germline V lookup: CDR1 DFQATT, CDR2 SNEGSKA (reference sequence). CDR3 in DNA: TGCAGTGCTAATACCGGGACAGGGGGCTATGGCTACACCTTC. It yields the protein CSANTGTGGYGYTF.

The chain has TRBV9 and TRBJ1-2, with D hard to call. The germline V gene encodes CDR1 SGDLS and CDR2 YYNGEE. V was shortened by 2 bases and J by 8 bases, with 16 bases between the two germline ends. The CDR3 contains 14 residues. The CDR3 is CASSVMRAGGGYTF. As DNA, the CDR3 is TGTGCCAGCAGCGTGATGAGGGCAGGAGGGGGCTACACCTTC.

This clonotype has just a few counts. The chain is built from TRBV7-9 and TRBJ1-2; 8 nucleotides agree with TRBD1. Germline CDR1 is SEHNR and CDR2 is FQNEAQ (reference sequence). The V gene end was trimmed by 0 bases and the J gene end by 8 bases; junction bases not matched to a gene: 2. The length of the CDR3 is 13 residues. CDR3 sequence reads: CASSLAPGGGYTF. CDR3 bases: TGTGCCAGCAGCTTAGCCCCAGGGGGCGGCTACACCTTC.

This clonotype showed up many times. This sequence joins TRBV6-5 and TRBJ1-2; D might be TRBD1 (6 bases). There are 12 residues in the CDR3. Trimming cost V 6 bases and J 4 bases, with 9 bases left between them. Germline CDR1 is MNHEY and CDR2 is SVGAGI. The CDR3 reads CASRTGTYGYTF. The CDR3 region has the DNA TGTGCCAGCAGAACAGGGACCTATGGCTACACCTTC.

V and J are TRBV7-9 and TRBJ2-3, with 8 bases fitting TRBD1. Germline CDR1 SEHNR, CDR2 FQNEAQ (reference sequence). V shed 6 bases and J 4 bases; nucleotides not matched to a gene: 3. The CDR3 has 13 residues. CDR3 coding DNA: TGTGCCAGCAGGCAGGGGGCCCCAGATACGCAGTATTTT. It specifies CASRQGAPDTQYF.

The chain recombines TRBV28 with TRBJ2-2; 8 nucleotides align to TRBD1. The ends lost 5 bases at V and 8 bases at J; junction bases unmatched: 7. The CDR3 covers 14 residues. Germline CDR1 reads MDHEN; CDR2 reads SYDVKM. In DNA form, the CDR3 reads TGTGCCAGCAGTCCTACTGACAGGGGAGGGGAGCTGTTTTTT. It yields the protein CASSPTDRGGELFF.

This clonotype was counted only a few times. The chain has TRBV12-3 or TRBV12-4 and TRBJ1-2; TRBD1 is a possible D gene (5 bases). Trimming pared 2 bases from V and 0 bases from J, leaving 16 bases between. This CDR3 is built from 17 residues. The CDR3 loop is CASSLFGSRGTNYGYTF. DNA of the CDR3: TGTGCCAGCAGTTTATTTGGGTCCCGGGGCACTAACTATGGCTACACCTTC.